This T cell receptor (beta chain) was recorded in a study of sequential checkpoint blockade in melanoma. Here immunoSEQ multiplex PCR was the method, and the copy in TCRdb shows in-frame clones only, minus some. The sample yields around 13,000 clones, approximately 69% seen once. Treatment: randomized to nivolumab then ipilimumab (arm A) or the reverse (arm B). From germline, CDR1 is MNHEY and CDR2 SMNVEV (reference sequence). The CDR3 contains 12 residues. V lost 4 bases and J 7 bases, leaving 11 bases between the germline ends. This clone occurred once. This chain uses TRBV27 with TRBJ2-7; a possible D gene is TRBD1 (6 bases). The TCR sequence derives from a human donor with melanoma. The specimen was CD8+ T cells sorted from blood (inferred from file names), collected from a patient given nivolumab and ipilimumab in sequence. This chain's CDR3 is CASSSSDREQYV. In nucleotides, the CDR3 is TGTGCCAGCAGTTCCTCAGACAGGGAGCAGTACGTC.